The 3 T cell receptor beta chains reported below all come from one sample, sequenced in a study of vaccination and CD4 T cells after COVID-19. Cultured CD4+ T cell DNA underwent sequencing with the Oncomine TCR Beta short-read assay. TCRdb reprocessed the PCR reads via MiXCR and lists one record per CDR3 protein. The data contain approximately 18,000 distinct CDR3 sequences, approximately 44% of them singletons. Their antigens are not known. Documented time point: late sampling 161 to 241 days after vaccination in a few convalescent patients. The treatment is: roughly 10-day PBMC culture with coronavirus spike peptide pools or control peptides (ViraFEST assay). The sequences come from CD4+ T cells from blood, cultured in vitro, collected about 7 months after SARS-CoV-2 vaccination. The receptors shown here come from a human donor who had recovered from COVID-19.

The chain recombines TRBV6-1 with TRBJ1-2; TRBD1 is a possible D gene (5 bases). The germline V gene encodes CDR1 MNHNS and CDR2 SASEGT. Deletions cut 4 bases from V and 4 bases from J, with 16 bases between. The CDR3 consists of 15 residues. In DNA, the CDR3 is TGTGCCAGCAGTGGCCGAGACAGTCTGGGCTATGGCTACACCTTC. Amino acids: CASSGRDSLGYGYTF.

This sequence joins TRBV20-1 and TRBJ2-7; 10 bases agree with TRBD2. The CDR3 is 13 residues long. The J segment lost 7 bases and the V segment lost 3 bases, leaving 6 bases of the junction unmatched. Germline V lookup: CDR1 DFQATT, CDR2 SNEGSKA (reference sequence). In nucleotides, the CDR3 is TGCAGTGCTAGGTTTCTAGCGGGAGTGGAGCAGTACTTC. Protein sequence: CSARFLAGVEQYF.

The genes are TRBV21-1 and TRBJ2-7; the DNA was not compared with TRBD1, the D call given in the table. TRBV21-1 corresponds to a pseudogene. The CDR3 length is 15 residues. Here the CDR3 reads CASSLRTDPSYEQYF. For the CDR3, the DNA is TGTGCCAGCAGCCTACGGACAGACCCCTCCTACGAGCAGTACTTC.